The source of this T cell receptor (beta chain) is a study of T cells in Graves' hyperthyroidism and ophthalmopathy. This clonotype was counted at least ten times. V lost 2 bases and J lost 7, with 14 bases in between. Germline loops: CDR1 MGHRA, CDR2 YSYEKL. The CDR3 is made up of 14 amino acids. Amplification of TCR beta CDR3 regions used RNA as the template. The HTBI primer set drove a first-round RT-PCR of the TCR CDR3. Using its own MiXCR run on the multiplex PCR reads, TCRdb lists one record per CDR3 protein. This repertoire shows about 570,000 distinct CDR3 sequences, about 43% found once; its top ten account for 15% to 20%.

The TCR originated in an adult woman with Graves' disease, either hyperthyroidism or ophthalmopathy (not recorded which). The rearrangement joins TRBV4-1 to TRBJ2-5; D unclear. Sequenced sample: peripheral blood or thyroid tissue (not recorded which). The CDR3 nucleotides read TGCGCCAGCAGCCAACCCGCCTTTGGATGGACCCAGTACTTC. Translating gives CASSQPAFGWTQYF.